This TCR beta chain comes out of a study of shared clonotypes between healthy human individuals. Profiling relied on immunoSEQ multiplex PCR, and the TCRdb table lists in-frame clones only, not all of them. The sample has some 2,000,000 clones, approximately 95% seen once; the top ten hold roughly 0.13%. The CDR3 covers 14 residues. Per germline, CDR1 LGHNA and CDR2 YNFKEQ. V was pared by 1 base and J by 3 bases, with 7 bases between. The source of this sequence is a man younger than 35 in good health. The sequencing sample was made of naive CD4+ T cells sorted from blood. The subset was: CD45RA+ positively selected. J is TRBJ1-5 and V is TRBV4-2; no definite D call. DNA of the CDR3: TGTGCCAGCAGCCAAGTGTTGGACAATCAGCCCCAGCATTTT. Protein product: CASSQVLDNQPQHF.